The clone carrying this TCR beta chain has just a few counts. This CDR3 is 15 amino acids long. Germline V gene lookup returns CDR1 LGHNA and CDR2 YNFKEQ. V was pared by 4 bases and J by 0 bases, with 10 bases between. The data stem from a study of beta chain features in type 1 diabetes. Reverse transcribing all isolated RNA meant expressed TCRB transcripts were sequenced. The assay was immunoSEQ multiplex PCR, and TCRdb's table has in-frame clones only and misses some. This table holds around 200,000 clones, 10% to 15% found once. This chain links TRBV4-2 with TRBJ1-5; D is uncertain. This sequence was found in a woman aged 18-29 years in good health. The sequencing sample was made of central memory CD4+ T cells from blood. In DNA, the CDR3 is TGTGCCAGCAGCCTGGCACCGAATAGCAATCAGCCCCAGCATTTT. This sequence encodes CASSLAPNSNQPQHF.